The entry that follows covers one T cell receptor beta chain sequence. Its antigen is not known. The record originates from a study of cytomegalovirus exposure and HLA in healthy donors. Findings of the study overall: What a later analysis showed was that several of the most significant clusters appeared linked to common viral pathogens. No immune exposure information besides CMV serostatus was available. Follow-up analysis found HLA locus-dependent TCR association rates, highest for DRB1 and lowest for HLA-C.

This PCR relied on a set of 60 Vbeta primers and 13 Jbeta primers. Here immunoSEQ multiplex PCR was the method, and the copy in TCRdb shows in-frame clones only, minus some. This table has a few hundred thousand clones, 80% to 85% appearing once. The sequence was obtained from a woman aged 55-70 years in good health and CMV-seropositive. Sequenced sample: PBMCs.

CDR3 sequence: CASSPGQGKPYEQYF. The CDR3 bases are TGTGCCAGCTCACCGGGACAGGGTAAGCCGTACGAGCAGTACTTC. The rearrangement links TRBV18 to TRBJ2-7, with 9 bases lining up with TRBD1. Unmatched junction bases numbered 7, after V lost 3 bases and J lost 4 bases. Looked up from germline, CDR1 is KGHSH and CDR2 is LQKENI. CDR3 length equals 15 residues. The complete variable domain, with remaining parts taken from reference TRBV18 and TRBJ2-7, reads NAGVMQNPRHLVRRRGQEARLRCSPMKGHSHVYWYRQLPEEGLKFMVYLQKENIIDESGMPKERFSAEFPKEGPSILRIQQVVRGDSAAYFCASSPGQGKPYEQYFGPGTRLTVT.